This T cell receptor (beta chain) was sequenced for a study of T cell responses to AZD1222 COVID-19 vaccine. Here immunoSEQ multiplex PCR was the method, and the copy in TCRdb shows in-frame clones only, minus some. The table has tens of thousands of clones, roughly 85% seen once; the top ten hold over 9.5%. Study-wide findings and caveats: Per reports, nearly half of all spike-specific TCRs target regions that are unmutated in variants. Clonal diversity was possibly underestimated, and the donors were mostly white British, with more females. Spike-specific TCR breadth and depth went up after people got two AZD1222 doses. Repertoire sampling happened only post peak T cell response.

As to this clone: The antigen is unknown.

This CDR3 is 15 amino acids long. The sample consisted of peripheral blood, taken 28 days after the second AZD1222 dose. The source of this sequence is an adult who received the AZD1222 COVID-19 vaccine. The gene calls are TRBV21-1 and TRBJ1-1. TRBV21-1 is a known pseudogene. CDR3 residues: CASSYRKGGARISFF. CDR3 in DNA: TGTGCCAGCAGCTACCGAAAGGGGGGGGCGCGTATTTCTTTCTTT.